The 17 T cell receptor beta chains below were found in one sample sequenced in a study of T-cell reconstitution after alpha-beta-depleted transplantation in children (dated by TCRdb to between 2015 and 2016). Library construction relied on PCR. The instrument given in TCRdb is Illumina HiSeq 2500. TCR library preparation used molecular barcoding, with unique molecular identifiers applied to normalize quantification of the TCRbeta repertoire. The public reads were quality trimmed at Q25 with fastp and then assembled into clones with MiXCR by TCRdb, keeping productive beta chains. CDR3 protein duplicates are merged, each entry listing the most common genes and DNA. Within this sample are about 240,000 distinct CDR3 sequences, with around 12% of them counted one time only. The top ten constitute roughly 2.6% of the sample. The starting material was PBMCs from the stem cell graft donor, obtained from the stem cell graft. These receptors all come from a human donor who donated a stem cell graft to a child with acute lymphoblastic leukemia.

This clonotype was counted at least ten times. This sequence joins TRBV7-9 and TRBJ2-5, with 10 bases lining up with TRBD1. This CDR3 has 17 amino acids. Trimming took 4 bases from V and 4 from J; bases not matched to a gene: 12. Per the germline V gene, CDR1 is SEHNR and CDR2 is FQNEAQ (reference sequence). The DNA for the CDR3 is TGTGCCAGCAGCTCGCCGGGACAGGGGACGGGGAGAGAGACCCAGTACTTC. It yields the protein CASSSPGQGTGRETQYF.

This clonotype appeared many times. The V call is TRBV6-5, the J call TRBJ2-4; TRBD1 is a possible D gene (5 bases). The CDR3 length is 14 residues. Germline CDR1 and CDR2: MNHEY and SVGAGI. V was pared by 7 bases and J by 0 bases, with 10 bases between. Written as DNA, the CDR3 is TGTGCCAGCAAGCAGGGTGTAGCCAAAAACATTCAGTACTTC. Translated: CASKQGVAKNIQYF.

This clonotype was counted many times. The V call is TRBV25-1, the J call TRBJ2-5; D perhaps matches TRBD2 (5 bases). Germline V gene lookup returns CDR1 MGHDK and CDR2 SYGVNS. The length of the CDR3 is 13 residues. The germline V and J ends were trimmed by 2 bases and 3 bases, with 7 bases remaining between them. CDR3 residues: CASSEIGEETQYF. CDR3 bases: TGTGCCAGCAGTGAAATCGGGGAAGAGACCCAGTACTTC.

This clonotype was recorded many times. The chain joins TRBV5-1 to TRBJ2-5; TRBD1 is a possible D gene (5 bases). Deletions cut 0 bases from V and 2 bases from J, with 11 bases between. The length of the CDR3 is 15 residues. The germline CDR1 and CDR2 sequences are SGHRS and YFSETQ. This CDR3 reads CASSLARQGQETQYF. Written as DNA, the CDR3 is TGCGCCAGCAGCTTGGCCCGGCAGGGACAAGAGACCCAGTACTTC.

This clonotype was counted at least ten times. The chain uses TRBV20-1 and TRBJ2-4; D gene uncertain. The CDR3 extends over 15 amino acids. Trimming stripped 3 bases from V and 0 bases from J, with 12 bases between. Germline CDR1 and CDR2: DFQATT and SNEGSKA (reference sequence). CDR3 sequence (DNA): TGCAGTGCTAGGCTGGGCGAGCTAGCCAAAAACATTCAGTACTTC. Its translation is CSARLGELAKNIQYF.

This clonotype was detected many times. The genes are TRBV28 and TRBJ1-2; 10 nucleotides agree with TRBD1. The junction had 8 bases not matched to a gene; V was cut back by 6 bases and J by 4 bases. CDR1 MDHEN and CDR2 SYDVKM come from the germline V gene. The CDR3 is 15 residues long. For the CDR3, the DNA is TGTGCCAGCAGCTGGGCGACAGGGGGCGGCTATGGCTACACCTTC. Its protein is CASSWATGGGYGYTF.

This clonotype was detected many times. The chain carries TRBV20-1 and TRBJ1-5; a weak D match, TRBD1 (5 bases). Trimming pared 3 bases from V and 4 bases from J, leaving 10 bases between. The CDR3 extends over 13 amino acids. Germline loops: CDR1 DFQATT, CDR2 SNEGSKA (reference sequence). The CDR3 loop is CSASNRPNQPQHF. Written as DNA, the CDR3 is TGCAGTGCTAGTAACAGGCCAAATCAGCCCCAGCATTTT.

The sample holds many counts of this clonotype. The V call is TRBV7-9, the J call TRBJ1-1, with 11 bases matching TRBD1. Germline V gene lookup returns CDR1 SEHNR and CDR2 FQNEAQ (reference sequence). The CDR3 is made up of 15 amino acids. J gave up 5 bases and V 1 base, and 3 bases lay outside the gene matches. CDR3 protein: CASSLEGTGGTEAFF. The CDR3 region has the DNA TGTGCCAGCAGCTTAGAAGGGACAGGGGGAACTGAAGCTTTCTTT.

V is TRBV7-9 and J is TRBJ2-5; unclear D gene. CDR3 length: 17 amino acids. Trimming took off 6 bases at V and 0 bases at J, with 20 bases between the two ends. Germline V gives CDR1 SEHNR, CDR2 FQNEAQ (reference sequence). The CDR3: CASSSDSLALYQETQYF. The CDR3 nucleotides read TGTGCCAGCAGTTCAGACTCGCTCGCCCTGTACCAAGAGACCCAGTACTTC.

This clonotype was seen at least ten times. The chain employs TRBV6-5 and TRBJ1-2; TRBD1 aligns across 7 bases. Losses at the gene ends were 2 bases for V and 0 bases for J; bases not matched to a gene: 9. Per germline, CDR1 MNHEY and CDR2 SVGAGI. This CDR3 spans 17 amino acids. The CDR3 nucleotides are TGTGCCAGCAGTTACCCGAGACAGGGATCCACTAACTATGGCTACACCTTC. Residues: CASSYPRQGSTNYGYTF.

In regard to this clonotype: A much larger clone sits a single nucleotide away, making a read error possible. In nucleotides, the CDR3 is TGTGCCAGCAGCGTAGGGTCAGGGGGCTCCTACGAGCAGTACTTC. This encodes CASSVGSGGSYEQYF. This chain links TRBV9 with TRBJ2-7; 7 nucleotides align to TRBD1. CDR3 size: 15 residues. The J segment lost 0 bases and the V segment lost 0 bases, leaving 3 bases of the junction unmatched. Germline values: CDR1 SGDLS, CDR2 YYNGEE.

This clonotype was recorded at least ten times. V and J are TRBV25-1 and TRBJ2-3; no firm D call. Trimming took off 4 bases at V and 3 bases at J, with 8 bases between the two ends. The CDR3 has 13 residues. Germline V lookup: CDR1 MGHDK, CDR2 SYGVNS. The DNA for the CDR3 is TGTGCCAGCAGTGTGTACGGGACAGATACGCAGTATTTT. Translation gives CASSVYGTDTQYF.

This clonotype was counted at least ten times. The chain links TRBV15 to TRBJ2-2; D not resolved. CDR3 length equals 15 residues. Looked up from germline, CDR1 is LNHNV and CDR2 is YYDKDF (reference sequence). Trimming removed 0 bases at V and 3 bases at J, with 8 bases between. The CDR3 bases are TGTGCCACCAGCAGAGACTGGCAGTACACCGGGGAGCTGTTTTTT. This encodes CATSRDWQYTGELFF.

This clonotype showed up many times. The V gene is TRBV20-1, the J gene TRBJ1-1, with 7 bases lining up with TRBD1. The CDR3 has 13 amino acids. CDR1 and CDR2 from the germline V gene are DFQATT and SNEGSKA (reference sequence). V dropped 6 bases and J dropped 4; count of bases not matched to a gene: 8. The CDR3 nucleotides are TGCAGTGCCAGACCGACAGGGACCACTGAAGCTTTCTTT. The encoded protein is CSARPTGTTEAFF.

This clonotype was detected many times. The chain couples TRBV7-2 to TRBJ2-7; D is unclear. The ends were cut back, 1 base at V and 7 bases at J, with 20 bases in the middle. The V gene's germline CDR1 is SGHTA and CDR2 FQGNSA. The CDR3 consists of 16 residues. The CDR3 DNA is TGTGCCAGCAGCTTAGGGCGCTCCCGCGGTAGTAGAGAGCAGTACTTC. It encodes CASSLGRSRGSREQYF. Full variable domain (missing parts from reference TRBV7-2 and TRBJ2-7): GAGVSQSPSNKVTEKGKDVELRCDPISGHTALYWYRQSLGQGLEFLIYFQGNSAPDKSGLPSDRFSAERTGGSVSTLTIQRTQQEDSAVYLCASSLGRSRGSREQYFGPGTRLTVT.

This clonotype was counted ten times or more. V and J are TRBV19 and TRBJ2-1; TRBD2 might be the D (6 bases). The CDR3 covers 20 residues. Between the trimmed V and J ends, which lost 5 bases and 5 bases, there was a span of 31 bases. The germline CDR1 and CDR2 sequences are LNHDA and SQIVND (reference sequence). The DNA for the CDR3 is TGTGCCAGTAGTGTTTTGGTCCCCATAGTCAGGGACTCCCTGGACAATGAGCAGTTCTTC. Protein sequence: CASSVLVPIVRDSLDNEQFF. The full variable domain, completed using reference TRBV19 and TRBJ2-1, is DGGITQSPKYLFRKEGQNVTLSCEQNLNHDAMYWYRQDPGQGLRLIYYSQIVNDFQKGDIAEGYSVSREKKESFPLTVTSAQKNPTAFYLCASSVLVPIVRDSLDNEQFFGPGTRLTVL.

At least ten counts were recorded for this clonotype. The rearrangement uses TRBV2 and TRBJ1-5; 8 bases match TRBD1. Per germline, CDR1 SNHLY and CDR2 FYNNEI. The CDR3 is 15 amino acids. Germline trimming cut 6 bases from V and 2 bases from J; bases unmatched to any gene: 6. Here the CDR3 DNA reads TGTGCCAGCAGCGACGGGACAGGCGGCAATCAGCCCCAGCATTTT. This encodes CASSDGTGGNQPQHF. The variable domain in full, with the rest retrieved from reference TRBV2 and TRBJ1-5, is EPEVTQTPSHQVTQMGQEVILRCVPISNHLYFYWYRQILGQKVEFLVSFYNNEISEKSEIFDDQFSVERPDGSNFTLKIRSTKLEDSAMYFCASSDGTGGNQPQHFGDGTRLSIL.